What follows describes a single T cell receptor (beta chain). This clonotype was seen at least ten times. Its antigen is not yet known. Base qualities are not recorded, but no much larger clone differs from it by a single base. There are 15 amino acids in the CDR3, from cysteine to phenylalanine inclusive. Here the CDR3 DNA is all that survives: 45 bases in frame from base 1. V lost 4 bases and J lost 5 bases, and the count of bases not matched to a germline gene is 6. Based on the germline V gene, the CDR1 and CDR2 sequences are SGHRS and YFSETQ. These reads were obtained on an Illumina NovaSeq 6000. TCR cDNA was synthesized by 5'RACE template switching, through which a universal primer site and unique molecular identifiers were introduced. cDNA synthesis was primed from both the TCR alpha and TCR beta constant segments. Library amplification used two PCR steps, and the second PCR step added sample barcodes and sequencing adapters. Sequencing of libraries was done on Illumina HiSeq 2500 (2x100 bp) or NovaSeq (2x150 bp). Per the original workflow: MIGEC handled demultiplexing of reads and collapsing into UMI consensus sequences, while MiXCR performed V(D)J alignment. Clonotypes responding to the vaccine were identified with edgeR on replicate PBMC samples, with the criteria of FDR below 0.01 and a log2 fold change above 5 up to day 15. Bulk clonotypes were assigned CD4 or CD8 identity according to which sequenced CD4 or CD8 repertoire held them at higher abundance. Clones were called with MiXCR by TCRdb after fastp trimmed the public reads at Q25, and only in-frame beta chains were retained. For every CDR3 protein sequence, its rows merge into one entry that carries the most common genes and DNA. The V and J calls shown here were made by TCRdb, not taken from the authors' results. The sample data list roughly 350,000 distinct CDR3 sequences, and about 4% of these were observed just once. Jointly, the top ten make up around 24% of the sample.

The intended sense of this specimen's treatment or condition label: live attenuated yellow fever vaccine strain. At every blood-draw timepoint, two biological replicates of bulk PBMCs were collected. A standard Ficoll-Paque protocol was used to isolate PBMCs from peripheral blood. TriZol was used to extract RNA from bulk PBMCs, CD4 and CD8 fractions, and dextramer-positive and dextramer-negative fractions. This sample was taken from a study of T cells after yellow fever vaccination (dated by TCRdb to the late 2010s). At the level of the whole study: Libraries from fractions with low cell numbers were prepared with the SMART-Seq v4 Ultra Low Input RNA kit. The cohort comprised two healthy male donors, one aged 18 to 29 and one aged 30 to 40 years. Blood samples were taken at several timepoints before and after primary and secondary immunization, and bulk PBMC replicates and cell subsets were isolated. Bulk TCR alpha and beta repertoires were sequenced longitudinally to track T-cell clones before and after primary and booster YFV17D yellow fever vaccination.

General study outcomes and caveats: A small fraction of clonotypes showed up in both the CD4 and CD8 compartments, probably as a result of convergent recombination. Most clones expanded after primary vaccination (around 96% of CD4 and 88% of CD8) were re-detected after the booster, suggesting that broad memory maintenance occurred. Because only two donors were included in the study, the extent to which the findings can be generalized is limited. The secondary T-cell response was weaker than the primary response but faster, peaking on day 5 instead of day 15. FACS-sorted repertoires could contain abundant contaminating clonotypes from the bulk population, so computational filtering was required.

Sequenced material: PBMCs, taken 5 days after the yellow fever booster vaccination. The TCR was taken from a man between 18 and 29 years old who received the YFV17D yellow fever vaccine. This sequence uses TRBV5-1 and TRBJ1-5; TRBD1 agrees with 10 junctional bases. In nucleotides, the sequence is TGCGCCAGCAGCCCGGGGACAGGGGATTATCAGCCCCAGCATTTT. Its amino acids are CASSPGTGDYQPQHF.